This T cell receptor (beta chain) was observed in a study of control samples from healthy donors and cancer patients. Clones were read by immunoSEQ multiplex PCR, and TCRdb kept only the in-frame ones, dropping some. Among some 200,000 clones, over 85% were seen once, and the ten largest hold more than 1.1%. The material sequenced was blood. The clonotype comes from a man aged 18 to 35 in good health.

This CDR3 is CASSPHTSGTALIYEQYF. The CDR3 nucleotides read TGTGCCAGTAGCCCTCATACCTCCGGGACAGCACTTATCTACGAGCAGTACTTC. The chain has TRBV19 and TRBJ2-7; the match to TRBD1 covers 7 bases. Trimming at V came to 6 bases and at J to 3 bases, leaving 20 bases not matched to a gene. Germline-derived CDR1 and CDR2 are LNHDA and SQIVND (reference sequence). This CDR3 region has 18 residues.